The 26 T cell receptor beta chains given below trace back to one sample, sequenced in a study of tumor and adjacent non-tumor tissue in lung cancer. A modified ARM-PCR protocol with three rounds of nested PCR amplified TCRbeta. One entry per CDR3 protein, called by TCRdb with MiXCR from the multiplex PCR reads. The sample contains 55,000 to 75,000 distinct CDR3 sequences, 60% of which appear only once. This sample's RNA came from whole unsorted tissue. Sequencing used lung tumor tissue. These TCRs come from a man aged 45-65 years with non-small cell lung cancer.

For this clonotype: The CDR3 does not end in the conserved phenylalanine or tryptophan, so this is likely a read error. The DNA is omitted, as the CDR3 cannot be located on it reliably, and the CDR3 follows TCRdb's listing. V gene TRBV18 combines with J gene TRBJ2-1. Germline V CDR1 and CDR2: KGHSH, LQKENI. The CDR3 region is 16 residues in length, termini included. CDR3: CASSPTGRAGTNEQLL.

The chain employs TRBV6-5 and TRBJ1-4, with 7 bases fitting TRBD1. Germline CDR1 reads MNHEY; CDR2 reads SVGAGI. CDR3 length: 15 residues. The CDR3 nucleotides are TGTGCAAACAAGAGAGGGACAGCTGGTAATGAAAAACTGTTTTTT. Translating gives CANKRGTAGNEKLFF.

The rearrangement joins TRBV28 to TRBJ2-3, with 8 bases identical to TRBD2. The J segment lost 6 bases and the V segment lost 7 bases, leaving 15 bases of the junction unmatched. Germline V gene data show CDR1 as MDHEN and CDR2 as SYDVKM. CDR3 length: 16 amino acids. This CDR3 reads CASNSASSGSGDTQYF. In nucleotides, the CDR3 is TGTGCCAGCAATTCAGCCTCGAGCGGGAGTGGGGATACGCAGTATTTT.

Comments on this clonotype: The junction shows a germline mismatch at one end, possibly a read error. This chain connects TRBV11-1 to TRBJ2-1; 15 bases agree with TRBD2. The CDR3 totals 14 residues. The germline V gene encodes CDR1 SGHAT and CDR2 FQDESV (reference sequence). The CDR3 bases are TGTGACAGCAGCCTAGGGACTAGCGGGAGGACCCAGTTCTTC. This translates into CDSSLGTSGRTQFF.

Notes on this clonotype: The junction departs from the called germline gene at one end, perhaps through a read error. The chain employs TRBV29-1 and TRBJ2-7; D gene uncertain. The V gene's germline CDR1 is SQVTM and CDR2 ANQGSEA. The CDR3 totals 9 residues. CDR3 nucleotides: TGCCGCGTTTTGGACGGGCAGTACTTC. This translates into CRVLDGQYF.

With respect to this clonotype: A much larger clone differs from this one at a single base, so this may be a read error. CDR3 sequence reads: CASGRAPGGWNYSYTF. CDR3 coding DNA: TGTGCCAGCGGCAGAGCGCCAGGGGGCTGGAACTATAGCTACACCTTC. J is TRBJ1-2 and V is TRBV12-3 or TRBV12-4, with TRBD1 matching 8 bases. This CDR3 is built from 16 residues.

V is TRBV6-5 and J is TRBJ1-4; possibly TRBD1 for D (5 bases). Between the trimmed V and J ends, which lost 2 bases and 8 bases, there was a span of 12 bases. The germline CDR1 and CDR2 sequences are MNHEY and SVGAGI. This CDR3 comprises 14 residues. The CDR3 loop reads CASSYESRGEKLFF. The CDR3 DNA is TGTGCCAGCAGTTACGAGTCAAGGGGAGAAAAACTGTTTTTT.

The rearrangement links TRBV24-1 to TRBJ2-1; D is unresolved. Germline V gives CDR1 KGHDR, CDR2 SFDVKD. The V and J ends lost 5 bases and 0 bases respectively, with 16 bases between them. The CDR3 contains 17 residues. The DNA for the CDR3 is TGTGCCACCAGTGGGAATTGGTTAACGGGCTCCTACAATGAGCAGTTCTTC. It codes for CATSGNWLTGSYNEQFF.

Concerning this clonotype: A clone one base away is much larger, so this may be a read error. The chain joins TRBV10-1 to TRBJ2-1; a weak D match, TRBD1 (7 bases). Germline CDR1 is WNHNN and CDR2 is SYGVQD (reference sequence). There are 13 residues in the CDR3. The V end was cut by 7 bases, the J end by 9 bases, with 16 bases between. CDR3 sequence: CASKSGGSSEQFF. DNA of the CDR3: TGCGCCAGCAAGTCAGGGGGGTCCAGTGAGCAGTTCTTC.

The table lists this clonotype with a few counts. The genes are TRBV5-1 and TRBJ2-7; D is possibly TRBD2 (6 bases). V lost 3 bases and J lost 2, with 9 bases in between. This CDR3 is 13 amino acids long. From germline, CDR1 is SGHRS and CDR2 YFSETQ. The CDR3 DNA reads as TGCGCCAGCAGCTCCGGGAGCCCCTACGAGCAGTACTTC. It codes for CASSSGSPYEQYF.

For this clonotype: This sequence may be a read error, since a much larger clone differs from it by one base. The V gene is TRBV5-5, the J gene TRBJ2-2; D not resolved. This CDR3 spans 17 amino acids. V lost 4 bases, J lost 4 bases, and 20 bases lay in between. Germline lookup yields CDR1 SGHKS and CDR2 YYEKEE (reference sequence). DNA for the CDR3: TGTGCCAGCAGCCGACGCTCTGGGCAAGCCATCACCGGGGAGCTGTTTTTT. Residues: CASSRRSGQAITGELFF.

With respect to this clonotype: Since the CDR3 does not end with the conserved phenylalanine or tryptophan, this likely comes from a read error. This rearrangement joins TRBV2 to TRBJ2-1, with D unclear. The CDR3 extends over 14 amino acids. The ends were cut back, 7 bases at V and 0 bases at J, with 10 bases in the middle. Per germline, CDR1 SNHLY and CDR2 FYNNEI. The CDR3 DNA reads as TGTGCCAGCAAAGAGCCTAGCTCCTACAATGAGCAGTTCCTC. Translating it yields CASKEPSSYNEQFL.

This chain links TRBV11-3 with TRBJ2-1; D gene unclear. Trimming pared 6 bases from V and 0 bases from J, leaving 12 bases between. The CDR3 runs to 15 residues. Germline V CDR1 and CDR2: SGHNT, YENEEA. CDR3 coding DNA: TGTGCCAGCAGACCAAGCAGTAGCTCCTACAATGAGCAGTTCTTC. Protein product: CASRPSSSSYNEQFF. Full variable domain (missing parts from reference TRBV11-3 and TRBJ2-1): EAGVVQSPRYKIIEKKQPVAFWCNPISGHNTLYWYLQNLGQGPELLIRYENEEAVDDSQLPKDRFSAERLKGVDSTLKIQPAELGDSAVYLCASRPSSSSYNEQFFGPGTRLTVL.

With respect to this clonotype: Its ends do not fully match the called genes, so a read error is possible. The genes are TRBV6-1 and TRBJ2-7; tentatively, D is TRBD2 (6 bases). The CDR3 sequence is 14 residues long. The V gene's germline CDR1 is MNHNS and CDR2 SASEGT. CDR3: CARRPLGGVKEQYF. DNA of the CDR3: TGTGCCCGCAGGCCCCTCGGAGGGGTAAAAGAGCAGTACTTC.

This clonotype was counted ten times or more. This sequence joins TRBV6-1 and TRBJ2-2; a possible D gene is TRBD1 (5 bases). This CDR3 is 14 amino acids long. V shed 2 bases and J shed 7 bases, with 11 bases lying between them. Per the germline V gene, CDR1 is MNHNS and CDR2 is SASEGT. The chain's CDR3 is CASSEMPGIGELFF. The CDR3, as DNA: TGTGCCAGCAGTGAAATGCCAGGGATCGGGGAGCTGTTTTTT.

This clonotype appeared a few times. At one boundary the junction diverges from the germline segment, which might be a read error. The V gene is TRBV5-1, the J gene TRBJ2-7; 8 nucleotides align to TRBD2. The CDR3 loop spans 14 amino acids. The germline V gene encodes CDR1 SGHRS and CDR2 YFSETQ. CDR3 protein: CASVREEGTYEQYF. Here the CDR3 DNA reads TGCGCCAGCGTGCGGGAGGAGGGGACCTATGAGCAGTACTTC.

In regard to this clonotype: At one boundary the junction diverges from the germline segment, which might be a read error. V is TRBV10-3 and J is TRBJ1-3; TRBD1 is a possible D gene (5 bases). Germline CDR1 ENHRY, CDR2 SYGVKD. This CDR3 region has 15 residues. The CDR3 DNA follows: TGTGCCGTCACCCGGGACTCTAGCTCTGGAAAGACCATATATTTT. Translating it yields CAVTRDSSSGKTIYF.

Note on this clonotype: One junction end does not reproduce the germline sequence, and a read error may be involved. The genes are TRBV6-2 or TRBV6-3 and TRBJ2-1; D remains unclear. The CDR3 runs to 16 residues. Germline loops: CDR1 MNHEY, CDR2 SVGEGT. The CDR3 loop reads CVSNPARGRSNNEQFF. In nucleotides, the CDR3 is TGTGTCAGCAACCCGGCCCGAGGACGGAGCAACAATGAGCAGTTCTTC.

The chain carries TRBV11-1 and TRBJ2-1; 8 nucleotides align to TRBD1. V trimming: 5 bases; J trimming: 7 bases; junction bases outside the gene matches: 10. Germline CDR1 SGHAT, CDR2 FQDESV (reference sequence). The CDR3 sequence is 15 residues long. CDR3 amino acids: CASSAGRTGTNEQFF. The CDR3 region has the DNA TGTGCCAGCAGCGCGGGGAGGACAGGGACTAATGAGCAGTTCTTC.

Worth noting for this clonotype: One end of the junction is discordant with germline, which a read error may explain. The rearrangement links TRBV6-6 to TRBJ1-5; TRBD1 matches 7 bases. Germline CDR1 and CDR2: MNHNY and SVGAGI (reference sequence). CDR3 length: 16 residues. The CDR3 protein is CASSYSPGGRDQSQHF. Here the CDR3 DNA reads TGTGCCAGCAGTTACTCCCCAGGGGGAAGGGATCAGTCCCAGCATTTT.

In this sample, this clonotype turned up a few times. The chain combines TRBV7-9 with TRBJ2-2; the match to TRBD2 covers 11 bases. CDR1 is SEHNR, CDR2 FQNEAQ, per germline (reference sequence). The CDR3 runs to 17 residues. J was trimmed by 5 bases and V by 5 bases; bases with no gene match: 10. The CDR3: CASSPGVAGGRTGELFF. CDR3 bases: TGTGCCAGCAGCCCTGGCGTAGCGGGAGGGCGAACCGGGGAGCTGTTTTTT.

As regards this clonotype: The CDR3 carries no conserved terminal phenylalanine or tryptophan, so it likely arises from a read error. The rearrangement links TRBV6-1 to TRBJ2-3; D may be TRBD2 (5 bases). The germline CDR1 and CDR2 sequences are MNHNS and SASEGT. The CDR3 covers 14 residues. Trimming pared 8 bases from V and 6 bases from J, leaving 18 bases between. In DNA form, the CDR3 reads TGTGCCAGCCCCCGGGATCTAATTCTGGATACGCAGTATTCT. This gives the protein CASPRDLILDTQYS.

In regard to this clonotype: Because the CDR3 is missing its conserved closing phenylalanine or tryptophan, this is likely a read error. The CDR3, as DNA: TGTGCCAGCAGGAAGAATCAAGAGACCCAGTACCTT. As protein: CASRKNQETQYL. V gene TRBV11-2 combines with J gene TRBJ2-5, with D unresolved. The CDR3 runs to 12 residues. CDR1 SGHAT and CDR2 FQNNGV come from the germline V gene. Between the trimmed V and J ends, which lost 6 bases and 2 bases, there was a span of 7 bases.

About this clonotype: At one end, the junction sequence differs from germline, possibly due to a read error. The genes are TRBV18 and TRBJ2-4; 11 bases match TRBD1. Per the germline V gene, CDR1 is KGHSH and CDR2 is LQKENI. This CDR3 spans 19 amino acids. CDR3 in amino acids: CAGSPFRDRGNSAKNIQYF. CDR3 DNA: TGTGCCGGCTCACCGTTCAGGGACAGGGGGAATTCCGCCAAAAACATTCAGTACTTC.

Details on this clonotype: The junction differs from germline at one of its ends, possibly a read error. The V gene is TRBV11-2, the J gene TRBJ2-7; D perhaps matches TRBD2 (6 bases). Germline V lookup: CDR1 SGHAT, CDR2 FQNNGV. The CDR3 is made up of 14 amino acids. The CDR3 region has the DNA TGTGCCAGCAGTCCCCAAGCGGAGGGGTACGAGCTGTACTTC. Protein product: CASSPQAEGYELYF.

The table lists this clonotype with a count of one. A much larger clone is a single base away; this may be a read error. The chain uses TRBV4-1 and TRBJ2-4; 9 nucleotides line up with TRBD2. The CDR3 is 15 amino acids. After removal of 4 bases from V and 12 bases from J, the junction contained 13 bases not matched to a gene. Per the germline V gene, CDR1 is MGHRA and CDR2 is YSYEKL. CDR3 coding DNA: TGCGCCAGCAGCCGCAGTGGAAGTAGCGGGAGCAATCAGTACTTC. It yields the protein CASSRSGSSGSNQYF.